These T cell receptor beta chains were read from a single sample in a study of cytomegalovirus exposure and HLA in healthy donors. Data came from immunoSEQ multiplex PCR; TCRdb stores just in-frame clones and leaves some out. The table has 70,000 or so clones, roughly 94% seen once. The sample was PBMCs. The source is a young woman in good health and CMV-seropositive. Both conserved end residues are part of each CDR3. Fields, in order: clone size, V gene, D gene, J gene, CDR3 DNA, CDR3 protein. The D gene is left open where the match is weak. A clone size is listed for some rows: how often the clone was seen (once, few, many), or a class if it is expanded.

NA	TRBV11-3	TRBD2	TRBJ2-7	TGTGCCAGCAGCTTAGAGTTATCCCTAGCGGCATATTACGAGCAGTACTTC	CASSLELSLAAYYEQYF
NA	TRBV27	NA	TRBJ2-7	TGTGCCAGCAGCCGGACGGACACCTACGAGCAGTACTTC	CASSRTDTYEQYF
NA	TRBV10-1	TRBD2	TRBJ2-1	TGCGCCAGCCACGGATGGCGGGAGCGGTGGCCCAGGCCCTACAATGAGCAGTTCTTC	CASHGWRERWPRPYNEQFF
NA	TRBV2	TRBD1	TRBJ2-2	TGTGCCATCACAGGGGGTGCCGACACCGGGGAGCTGTTTTTT	CAITGGADTGELFF
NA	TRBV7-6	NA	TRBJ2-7	TGTGCCAGCAGCTTAGGCCTAGCATACGAGCAGTACTTC	CASSLGLAYEQYF
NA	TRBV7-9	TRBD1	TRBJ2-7	TGTGCCAGCAACCTCGGGACAGGGTCCTACGAGCAGTACTTC	CASNLGTGSYEQYF
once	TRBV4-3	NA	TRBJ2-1	TGCGCCAGCAGCCAAGACTCGAGCTCCTACAATGAGCAGTTCTTC	CASSQDSSSYNEQFF
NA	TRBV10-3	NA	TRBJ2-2	TGTGCCATCAACCGAGGAAGTCCCGGGGAGCTGTTTTTT	CAINRGSPGELFF
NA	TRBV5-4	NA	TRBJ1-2	TGTGCCAGCAGCTTGTCCAGGGGCTATGGCTACACCTTC	CASSLSRGYGYTF
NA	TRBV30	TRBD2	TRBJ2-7	TGTGCCCTGACTAGCGGGGGGATCTACGAGCAGTACTTC	CALTSGGIYEQYF
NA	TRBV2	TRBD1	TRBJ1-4	TGTGCCAGCAGCCCCGACAGGGCCGCTAATGAAAAACTGTTTTTT	CASSPDRAANEKLFF
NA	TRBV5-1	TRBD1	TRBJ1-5	TGCGCCAGCAGCCAGGGGGATAGCAATCAGCCCCAGCATTTT	CASSQGDSNQPQHF
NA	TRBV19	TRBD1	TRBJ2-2	TGTGCCAGTAGTATTAACAGGGGCGGGAACACCGGGGAGCTGTTTTTT	CASSINRGGNTGELFF
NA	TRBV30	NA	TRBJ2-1	TGTGCCTGGAGTACAGGGACCAGCAGTGAGCAGTTCTTC	CAWSTGTSSEQFF
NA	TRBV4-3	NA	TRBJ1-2	TGCGCCAGCAGCCAAGATCTCCGGACAGAAGCCGATGGCTACACCTTC	CASSQDLRTEADGYTF
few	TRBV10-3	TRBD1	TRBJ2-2	TGTGCCATCCAAGGGACAGGGGGATCCGGGGAGCTGTTTTTT	CAIQGTGGSGELFF
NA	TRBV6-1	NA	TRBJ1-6	TGTGCCAGCAGTGAAGCAACACAGGGCAATTCACCCCTCCACTTT	CASSEATQGNSPLHF
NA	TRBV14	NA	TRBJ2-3	TGTGCCAGCAGCCTAACTAGAGTCGGGACAGATACGCAGTATTTT	CASSLTRVGTDTQYF
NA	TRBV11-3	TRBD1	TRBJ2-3	TGTGCCAGCAGCAAAGGGACAGGCGACACAGATACGCAGTATTTT	CASSKGTGDTDTQYF
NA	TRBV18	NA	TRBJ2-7	TGTGCCAGCTCACAATTTCTGCGGAATCCCTACGAGCAGTACTTC	CASSQFLRNPYEQYF
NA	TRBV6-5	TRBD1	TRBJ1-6	TGTGCCAGCAGTTACTTGCGACAGGGATTAGATTCACCCCTCCACTTT	CASSYLRQGLDSPLHF
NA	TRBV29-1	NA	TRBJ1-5	TGCAGCGTTGTGTTAGCCACGAGCAATCAGCCCCAGCATTTT	CSVVLATSNQPQHF
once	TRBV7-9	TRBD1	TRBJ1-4	TGTGCCAGCAGCATACTCAGGGGGAGGTATGAAAAACTGTTTTTT	CASSILRGRYEKLFF
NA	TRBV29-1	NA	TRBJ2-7	TGCAGCGTTGGACTAGAATACGAGCAGTACTTC	CSVGLEYEQYF
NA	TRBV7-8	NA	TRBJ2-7	TGTGCCAGCAGCGTGCCCGGGACATCGGGCGAGCAGTACTTC	CASSVPGTSGEQYF
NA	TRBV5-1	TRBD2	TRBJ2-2	TGCGCCAGCAGCTTGACTAGCGGGAGTCGGTCCGGGGAGCTGTTTTTT	CASSLTSGSRSGELFF
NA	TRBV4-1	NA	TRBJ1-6	TGCGCCAGCAGCCAAGATCTTTCAGGGGAGTATAATTCACCCCTCCACTTT	CASSQDLSGEYNSPLHF
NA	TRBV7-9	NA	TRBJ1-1	TGTGCCAGCAGCTTAGCGCGCGTAGCTGAAGCTTTCTTT	CASSLARVAEAFF
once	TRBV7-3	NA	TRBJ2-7	TGTGCCAGCAACCAGACGGAGATCTACGAGCAGTACTTC	CASNQTEIYEQYF
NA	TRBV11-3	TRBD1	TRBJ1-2	TGTGCCAGCAGCTCCCAAGCCCGGGACAGCTATGGCTACACCTTC	CASSSQARDSYGYTF
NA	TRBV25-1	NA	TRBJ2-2	TGTGCCAGCAGTGAACTAGCGTCGGACACCGGGGAGCTGTTTTTT	CASSELASDTGELFF
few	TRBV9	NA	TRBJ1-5	TGTGCCAGCCACCTACGACAGTTCAATCAGCCCCAGCATTTT	CASHLRQFNQPQHF
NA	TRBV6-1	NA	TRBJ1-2	TGTGCCAGCAGTGAAGGGTTGGGGGGAGGCTATGGCTACACCTTC	CASSEGLGGGYGYTF
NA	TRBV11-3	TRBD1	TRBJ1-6	TGTGCCAGCAGCCGTTCTGGACAGGTCAATTCACCCCTCCACTTT	CASSRSGQVNSPLHF
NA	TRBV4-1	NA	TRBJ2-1	TGCGCCAGCAGCCAAGAAGCGGGTCCCTACAATGAGCAGTTCTTC	CASSQEAGPYNEQFF
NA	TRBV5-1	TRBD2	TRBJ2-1	TGCGCCAGCAGCGCGCTAGCGGGGGGGCTTGATGAGCAGTTCTTC	CASSALAGGLDEQFF
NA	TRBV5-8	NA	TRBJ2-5	TGTGCCAGCAGCTTGGGAACACAGCTGTGGGGGGAAGAGACCCAGTACTTC	CASSLGTQLWGEETQYF
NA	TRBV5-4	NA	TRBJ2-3	TGTGCCACCAGGGCCCCTCCCTCAGATACGCAGTATTTT	CATRAPPSDTQYF
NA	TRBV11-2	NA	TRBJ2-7	TGTGCCAGCAGCTTAGCGGCAGGATACGAGCAGTACTTC	CASSLAAGYEQYF
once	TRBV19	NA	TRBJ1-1	TGTGCCAGTAGTATAGATCAGGTGAACACTGAAGCTTTCTTT	CASSIDQVNTEAFF
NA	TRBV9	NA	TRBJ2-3	TGTGCCAGCAGCGTAGGCGAGCGGCATACGCAGTATTTT	CASSVGERHTQYF
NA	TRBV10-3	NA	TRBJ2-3	TGTGCCATCAGTTTGGGGGGAGATACGCAGTATTTT	CAISLGGDTQYF
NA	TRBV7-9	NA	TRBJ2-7	TGTGCCAGCAGCCTCTTTCCCTCCTACGAGCAGTACTTC	CASSLFPSYEQYF
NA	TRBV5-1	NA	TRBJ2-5	TGCGCCAGCAGCCCGACGCCGCGAATACAGGGCAGAGAGACCCAGTACTTC	CASSPTPRIQGRETQYF
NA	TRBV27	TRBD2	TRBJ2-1	TGTGCCAGCAGTTGGGGGGGGACTAGCGGGTTGGCTGAGCAGTTCTTC	CASSWGGTSGLAEQFF
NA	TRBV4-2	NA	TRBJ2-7	TGTGCCAGCAGCCAGCGGGACTCCGGGGATTACGAGCAGTACTTC	CASSQRDSGDYEQYF
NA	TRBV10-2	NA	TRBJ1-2	TGCGCCAGCAGATTAGGACAGCTCTATGGCTACACCTTC	CASRLGQLYGYTF
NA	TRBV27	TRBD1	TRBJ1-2	TGTGCCAGCAGTTTCTTATCAGGGGGCGATAAGTATGGCTACACCTTC	CASSFLSGGDKYGYTF